The present entry profiles one T cell receptor (beta chain) with its context. Its antigen is currently not known. No base quality information exists; no much larger clone differs at one position. Whole blood was collected in K2EDTA tubes by collaborating institutions according to the institutions' own protocols. For TCRbeta analysis, collaborators shipped samples in one of three forms: frozen whole blood, isolated PBMCs, or DNA extracted from either of those sample types. For CDR1 and CDR2, the germline V gene lists MNHEY and SVGAGI. Trimmed from V: 5 bases; trimmed from J: 4 bases; junction bases lacking a gene match: 9. From the cysteine through the phenylalanine, the CDR3 covers 15 amino acids. Only CDR3 DNA remains: 45 bases, in frame from the first base. The data originate from a study of blood T cell repertoires in COVID-19 (TCRdb year 2020). Context from the whole study: Collaborator samples came from the United States, Italy and Spain and covered acute and convalescent phases of COVID-19. The prospective study material was composed of cDNA or gDNA derived from T cells, B-cell-depleted T cells, or PBMCs. Subjects who had been exposed to COVID-19, were actively infected with it, or had recovered from it provided the deeply sampled blood TCRbeta repertoires that made up the dataset. The repertoires were released in a freely available public database intended as a resource for research on the immune response to SARS-CoV-2. Samples were obtained from the ongoing ImmuneRACE study (first 160 participants) and from 1,000 to 1,500 subjects provided by 6 global collaborators. Sample metadata almost always included a de-identified subject ID, COVID-19 status, age in years and sex. Where available, HLA class I and class II types were obtained from metadata supplied by the sample provider rather than from assay-based typing.

Beyond this particular receptor, the publication reports: The quantity of clinical and demographic metadata differed by source and by participant and was supplied without curation.

The immunoSEQ Assay, a bias-controlled multiplex PCR, was used to amplify TCRbeta CDR3 regions from genomic DNA. Per the authors' processing: Within the assay, amplification of reference gene primers was used to estimate how many nucleated cells each sample contained. To quantify the absolute abundance of each unique TCRbeta CDR3 rearrangement, sequence reads were collapsed and filtered. For each sample, productive Simpson clonality was calculated as the square root of Simpson's diversity index across productive rearrangements. TCRdb took over this immuneACCESS table, retaining in-frame rearrangements with V and J assigned. Such tables are incomplete; in checked studies, under half of the missing clones stem from an unresolved V gene, and the remainder is unexplained. V and J calls plus clone size are reproduced from that table; the DNA served to infer D and trimming. The sample table lists 30,000 to 45,000 clones, about 88% of them with a count of one. The ten largest clones capture roughly 32% of the sample.

The sequence was collected from a man in his 70s with active COVID-19. What was sequenced was peripheral blood. Recombination linked TRBV6-5 to TRBJ2-3; TRBD2 fits 7 bases in the junction. CDR3 region: CASSREGRYSDTQYF. The DNA is TGTGCCAGCAGTAGGGAGGGCCGATACTCAGATACGCAGTATTTT.